Below, one T cell receptor (beta chain) is given with its context. What it recognizes is unknown. The source of the sample is a study of a mutant IDH1 vaccine in newly diagnosed glioma. Study background: Vaccines were first given 4-6 weeks after radiotherapy alone, or with temozolomide cycles. Among treated patients, 62.5% were male and approximately 40% female, and mean age was approximately 43 years. Most patients had radiochemotherapy with temozolomide before enrollment; others had one alone.

This CDR3 is built from 12 residues. After removal of 2 bases from V and 9 bases from J, the junction contained 3 bases not matched to a gene. From germline, CDR1 is SQVTM and CDR2 ANQGSEA. Repertoires were generated with immunoSEQ multiplex PCR, while TCRdb's copy carries only in-frame clones and drops some. Found here are approximately 32,000 clones, around 90% of them singletons; the top ten hold around 2.4%. Time point denoted: week 47, end of study. Each dose of the vaccine consisted of 300 ug of mutant IDH1 20-mer peptide, with topical imiquimod. Sequenced material: PBMCs, taken from a glioma patient whose treatment included an IDH1 peptide vaccine. The TCR was taken from a man aged 40-50 years with glioma. The chain is built from TRBV29-1 and TRBJ2-1; 8 positions agree with TRBD1. The CDR3, as DNA: TGCAGCGTTGAATCAGGGGGCGTTGAGCAGTTCTTC. Protein: CSVESGGVEQFF.